Described below is a single T cell receptor beta chain sequence and its context. The data were obtained in a study of blood T cell repertoires in COVID-19. Authors' analysis steps: Counts of nucleated cells, estimated from reference gene primer amplification, were obtained. The repertoire was sequenced with immunoSEQ multiplex PCR; TCRdb's copy has only in-frame clones and lacks some. The DNA gave D and trimming, while V, J and clone size come from that table. This table has 100,000 to 150,000 clones, 75% to 90% appearing once. The V gene end was trimmed by 3 bases and the J gene end by 10 bases; junction bases not matched to a gene: 6. The CDR3 covers 14 residues. The V gene's germline CDR1 is SGHAT and CDR2 FQNNGV. What the recovered Cohort 3 donors had was two negative PCRs, clearance, or symptom resolution.

The sequencing sample was made of PBMCs or T cells enriched from blood (not recorded which). The rearrangement uses TRBV11-2 and TRBJ1-6; 7 bases line up with TRBD1. The receptor was derived from a woman aged 45 to 65 who had recovered from COVID-19. The CDR3 region is CASSFRDSGSPLHF. The CDR3 DNA follows: TGTGCCAGCAGCTTCCGGGACAGTGGCTCACCCCTCCACTTT.